The 5 T cell receptor beta chains given below trace back to one sample, sequenced in a study of T cell responses to AZD1222 COVID-19 vaccine. Measured with immunoSEQ multiplex PCR; TCRdb has only the in-frame clones, and not every one. The sample lists 150,000 or so clones; 82% were seen once. The sequencing used peripheral blood, collected on day 0 of MenACWY control vaccination. The receptors were sampled from an adult in good health.

This chain uses TRBV4-2 with TRBJ1-1; D is possibly TRBD1 (6 bases). The CDR3 contains 14 residues. Trimming cost V 0 bases and J 8 bases, with 13 bases left between them. CDR1 is LGHNA and CDR2 is YNFKEQ in the germline V gene. This chain's CDR3 is CASSQESWDMEAFF. The CDR3 region has the DNA TGTGCCAGCAGCCAAGAAAGTTGGGACATGGAAGCTTTCTTT.

This clone was seen only once. The V and J genes are TRBV7-9 and TRBJ1-2; no clear D. The germline V gene has CDR1 SEHNR and CDR2 FQNEAQ (reference sequence). This CDR3 comprises 13 residues. V was cut by 4 bases and J by 7 bases, with 13 bases left in between. Here the CDR3 DNA reads TGTGCCAGCAGCTGGGCTGGCTCGGGTGGCTACACCTTC. Residues: CASSWAGSGGYTF.

V and J are TRBV19 and TRBJ1-2; 10 nucleotides line up with TRBD1. The CDR3 length is 12 residues. From germline, CDR1 is LNHDA and CDR2 SQIVND (reference sequence). J gave up 4 bases and V 10 bases, and 3 bases lay outside the gene matches. The CDR3 protein is CATGQGGYGYTF. CDR3 DNA: TGTGCCACCGGACAGGGGGGCTATGGCTACACCTTC.

The CDR3 region is CASSPPQGLNSPLHF. The CDR3 DNA sequence: TGTGCCAGCAGCCCGCCTCAGGGCCTAAATTCACCCCTCCACTTT. This chain joins TRBV6-2 or TRBV6-3 and TRBJ1-6, with TRBD1 as a possible D gene (5 bases). This CDR3 comprises 15 residues. Trimming left V 6 bases short and J 7 bases short, with 16 bases between. Germline V gene sequence: CDR1 MNHEY, CDR2 SVGEGT.

Notes on this clone: One end of the junction does not line up with germline, which may come from a read error. V usage is TRBV12-3 or TRBV12-4 and J usage is TRBJ1-2; a weak D match, TRBD1 (5 bases). This CDR3 is built from 13 residues. The CDR3 DNA reads TGTGCCAGCAGTTTATTAGTCGGGACGGACACCGCTTTC. This encodes CASSLLVGTDTAF.